One sample yielded the 21 T cell receptor beta chains listed below, sequenced in a study of OX40 agonist ivuxolimab in advanced cancers. Only in-frame clones appear in the TCRdb table, and some are missing; sequencing was by immunoSEQ multiplex PCR. Among some 50,000 clones listed, 88% were seen once. The source was CD4+ or CD8+ T cells sorted from blood, collected in a trial of the OX40 agonist ivuxolimab. The source is an adult with an advanced solid tumor such as melanoma, head and neck, liver or kidney cancer.

The chain links TRBV25-1 to TRBJ2-5; D might be TRBD2 (5 bases). Germline V gene data show CDR1 as MGHDK and CDR2 as SYGVNS. This CDR3 is 16 amino acids long. V lost 2 bases to trimming and J lost 0 bases, with 13 bases between them. The CDR3 bases are TGTGCCAGCAGTGAAGGAGGCGTGGGAAACCAAGAGACCCAGTACTTC. The encoded protein is CASSEGGVGNQETQYF.

This clone was counted a single time. This rearrangement joins TRBV4-1 to TRBJ2-7; D remains ambiguous. This CDR3 is 15 amino acids long. Germline CDR1 is MGHRA and CDR2 is YSYEKL. V was trimmed by 1 base and J by 0 bases, leaving 10 bases between them. The CDR3 is CASSQGAVISYEQYF. The CDR3 bases are TGCGCCAGCAGCCAAGGGGCGGTGATCTCCTACGAGCAGTACTTC.

V usage is TRBV7-6 and J usage is TRBJ2-1; 11 bases match TRBD2. The ends lost 2 bases at V and 6 bases at J; junction bases unmatched: 12. The V gene's germline CDR1 is SGHVS and CDR2 FNYEAQ. This CDR3 is 18 amino acids long. CDR3 DNA: TGTGCCAGCAGCTTACGCGTAGCGGGAGGGGCTCACGGCAATGAGCAGTTCTTC. Its translation: CASSLRVAGGAHGNEQFF.

The chain recombines TRBV13 with TRBJ2-7; a weak D match, TRBD1 (6 bases). The germline V and J ends were trimmed by 8 bases and 7 bases, with 21 bases remaining between them. CDR1 and CDR2 (germline): PRHDT, FYEKMQ (reference sequence). The CDR3 totals 14 residues. DNA of the CDR3: TGTGCCAGCGTACTGGGACACAGCTCTGAAGAGCAGTACTTC. Protein sequence: CASVLGHSSEEQYF. The whole variable domain, filled in from reference TRBV13 and TRBJ2-7, reads AAGVIQSPRHLIKEKRETATLKCYPIPRHDTVYWYQQGPGQDPQFLISFYEKMQSDKGSIPDRFSAQQFSDYHSELNMSSLELGDSALYFCASVLGHSSEEQYFGPGTRLTVT.

This sequence joins TRBV11-2 and TRBJ2-1; no clear D. Germline-derived CDR1 and CDR2 are SGHAT and FQNNGV. This CDR3 contains 13 residues. Deletions cut 1 base from V and 4 bases from J, with 5 bases between. This CDR3 reads CASSLAVYNEQFF. The DNA for the CDR3 is TGTGCCAGCAGCTTAGCGGTTTACAATGAGCAGTTCTTC.

J is TRBJ2-2 and V is TRBV28; 7 nucleotides agree with TRBD1. The CDR3 length is 16 residues. CDR1 and CDR2 (germline): MDHEN, SYDVKM. V shed 2 bases, J shed 15 bases, and the junction held 18 bases outside the gene matches. In DNA form, the CDR3 reads TGTGCCAGCAGTTTAGGGACAGTAAAACCGTACAGAGGGTTGTTTTTT. As protein: CASSLGTVKPYRGLFF.

This rearrangement joins TRBV10-3 to TRBJ2-1; 7 bases are a match to TRBD1. The V and J ends lost 10 bases and 8 bases, in that order; junction bases with no gene match: 8. CDR3 length: 12 amino acids. Germline V lookup: CDR1 ENHRY, CDR2 SYGVKD. This CDR3 reads CATGGYLDEQFF. Here the CDR3 DNA reads TGTGCCACAGGGGGATATTTGGATGAGCAGTTCTTC.

CDR3 in amino acids: CASSLEGGPQPQHF. The CDR3 nucleotides read TGCGCCAGCAGCTTGGAAGGGGGGCCTCAGCCCCAGCATTTT. The chain uses TRBV5-1 and TRBJ1-5, with D possibly TRBD1 on 6 matching bases. V was cut by 0 bases and J by 6 bases, with 10 bases left in between. This CDR3 is built from 14 residues. Germline lookup yields CDR1 SGHRS and CDR2 YFSETQ.

This rearrangement joins TRBV4-1 to TRBJ2-5; 9 bases align to TRBD2. In germline, CDR1 is MGHRA, CDR2 YSYEKL. The CDR3 runs to 17 residues. With 1 base clipped from V and 1 base from J, the junction kept 7 bases outside the gene matches. As DNA, the CDR3 is TGCGCCAGCAGCCAAGTCATTAGCGGGAGTTTCCAAGAGACCCAGTACTTC. As protein: CASSQVISGSFQETQYF.

The chain carries TRBV12-5 and TRBJ2-1; maybe TRBD2 (5 bases). The CDR3 extends over 13 amino acids. Germline CDR1 LGHNT, CDR2 FRNRAP. Between the trimmed V and J ends, which lost 7 bases and 7 bases, there was a span of 14 bases. The CDR3 nucleotides read TGTGCTAGTGCCCCCCGGACTGGGAATGAGCAGTTCTTC. Encoded protein: CASAPRTGNEQFF.

V and J are TRBV18 and TRBJ2-2; 7 bases fit TRBD1. This CDR3 is 15 amino acids long. The V segment lost 8 bases and the J segment 1 base; nucleotides outside the gene matches: 7. Germline assignment: CDR1 KGHSH and CDR2 LQKENI. CDR3 sequence (DNA): TGTGCCAGCCAGGGACAGCTTCAGAACACCGGGGAGCTGTTTTTT. Amino acid sequence: CASQGQLQNTGELFF.

J is TRBJ2-1 and V is TRBV5-1, with D unclear. CDR1 is SGHRS, CDR2 YFSETQ, per germline. This CDR3 is 11 amino acids long. Trimming stripped 0 bases from V and 6 bases from J, with 1 base between. The CDR3 nucleotides read TGCGCCAGCAGCTTGGGCAATGAGCAGTTCTTC. It codes for CASSLGNEQFF.

V and J are TRBV6-1 and TRBJ1-1; D not certain. In germline, CDR1 is MNHNS, CDR2 SASEGT. This CDR3 has 11 residues. Trimming shortened V by 5 bases and J by 11 bases, and 12 bases separated the two germline ends. The CDR3 sequence is CASSYEVEAFF. The DNA of the CDR3 is TGTGCCAGCAGTTATGAGGTAGAGGCTTTCTTT.

V gene TRBV6-6 combines with J gene TRBJ2-1; 7 bases are a match to TRBD1. The length of the CDR3 is 16 residues. The germline V gene encodes CDR1 MNHNY and CDR2 SVGAGI (reference sequence). The V segment lost 11 bases and the J segment 4 bases; nucleotides outside the gene matches: 17. CDR3 coding DNA: TGTGCCTCACGAGCCAGACAGGGAAGGTTTTACAATGAGCAGTTCTTC. Encoded protein: CASRARQGRFYNEQFF.

The chain recombines TRBV7-8 with TRBJ2-5; 9 bases map to TRBD2. There are 15 residues in the CDR3. CDR1 is SGHVS, CDR2 FQNEAQ, per germline. Trimming took 6 bases from V and 2 from J; bases not matched to a gene: 7. The CDR3 sequence is CASRARLAAQETQYF. DNA for the CDR3: TGTGCCAGCAGGGCCAGACTAGCGGCACAAGAGACCCAGTACTTC.

The gene calls are TRBV2 and TRBJ2-7; TRBD1 aligns across 12 bases. The tail of the sequence fits TRBJ2-5 better, so the J call may be wrong. The CDR3 runs 15 residues. CDR1 and CDR2 from the germline V gene are SNHLY and FYNNEI. The CDR3: CASRRDRGRTETQYF. Written as DNA, the CDR3 is TGTGCCAGCAGGCGGGACAGGGGGCGAACGGAGACCCAGTACTTC.

This chain connects TRBV9 to TRBJ1-3, with D hard to call. Trimming took off 0 bases at V and 0 bases at J, with 13 bases between the two ends. The length of the CDR3 is 17 residues. Germline CDR1 is SGDLS and CDR2 is YYNGEE. CDR3 sequence reads: CASSVGPPGLSGNTIYF. CDR3 bases: TGTGCCAGCAGCGTAGGCCCCCCGGGCCTCTCTGGAAACACCATATATTTT.

CDR3: CATRGPTRAAVGELFF. The CDR3 nucleotides read TGTGCCACCAGGGGCCCCACAAGAGCCGCGGTCGGGGAGCTGTTTTTT. V and J are TRBV2 and TRBJ2-2, with a weak D call TRBD1 (6 bases). The CDR3 has 16 amino acids. Trimming took off 10 bases at V and 7 bases at J, with 25 bases between the two ends. Germline values: CDR1 SNHLY, CDR2 FYNNEI.

This chain joins TRBV10-2 and TRBJ2-7; TRBD2 matches at 11 bases. Trimming at V came to 4 bases and at J to 6 bases, leaving 5 bases not matched to a gene. The CDR3 is 14 amino acids. The germline CDR1 and CDR2 sequences are WSHSY and SAAADI. CDR3 nucleotides: TGCGCCAGCAGTGTAGCGGGAGGGCCGAGCGAGCAGTACTTC. Translated, it gives CASSVAGGPSEQYF.

This clone was detected only once. J is TRBJ2-3 and V is TRBV5-1, with TRBD2 matching 8 bases. The CDR3 is made up of 20 amino acids. The germline V gene has CDR1 SGHRS and CDR2 YFSETQ. The J segment lost 3 bases and the V segment lost 0 bases, leaving 18 bases of the junction unmatched. CDR3 sequence (DNA): TGCGCCAGCAGCTTGGAACCTGGTGGGGGACTAGTTTTTGTGACAGATACGCAGTATTTT. Translation gives CASSLEPGGGLVFVTDTQYF.

The gene calls are TRBV28 and TRBJ1-6; 7 positions match TRBD1. Germline V gene sequence: CDR1 MDHEN, CDR2 SYDVKM. With 3 bases clipped from V and 7 bases from J, the junction kept 15 bases outside the gene matches. This CDR3 spans 18 amino acids. Here the CDR3 DNA reads TGTGCCAGCAGTTTGGAGAGAGGGTTAGGGGGCGGGAATTCACCCCTCCACTTT. Protein: CASSLERGLGGGNSPLHF.